A selection of T cell receptor beta chains follows, all from one sample in a study of metastatic and nonmetastatic thyroid tumors. TCRdb re-clonotyped the PCR reads via MiXCR. Among around 30,000 clones listed, roughly a fifth were seen once. Sequenced sample: blood. These receptors came from a female donor with papillary thyroid cancer or a benign thyroid nodule (not recorded which). Some clones in this sample may be carry-over from other donors' samples. The CDR3 runs from the conserved cysteine through the conserved F or W. D genes are given only for firm matches. A row's size may be missing; if present it is once, few, many or a size class.

d_call	clone_size	j_call	v_call	cdr3_aa	cdr3_nt
-	few	TRBJ1-5	TRBV2	CASRHQAHNQPQHF	TGTGCCAGCAGGCATCAGGCGCACAATCAGCCCCAGCATTTT
-	once	TRBJ2-5	TRBV18	CASSPWTEETQYF	TGTGCCAGCTCACCATGGACGGAAGAGACCCAGTACTTC
-	-	TRBJ2-2	TRBV24-1	CATSDFTSNTGELFF	TGTGCCACCAGTGATTTTACTTCGAACACCGGGGAGCTGTTTTTT
TRBD1	many	TRBJ1-1	TRBV6-1	CASSSDRADTEAFF	TGTGCCAGCAGTTCGGACAGGGCTGACACTGAAGCTTTCTTT
TRBD1	many	TRBJ2-5	TRBV5-1	CASSSTPGQMAETQYF	TGCGCCAGCAGCTCTACTCCGGGACAGATGGCGGAGACCCAGTACTTC
TRBD1	-	TRBJ2-6	TRBV30	CAWATGAGANVLTF	TGTGCCTGGGCCACAGGGGCTGGGGCCAACGTCCTGACTTTC
TRBD2	few	TRBJ2-7	TRBV6-1	CASSELVAGDGNEQYF	TGTGCCAGCAGTGAACTAGTAGCGGGGGATGGGAACGAGCAGTACTTC
-	many	TRBJ2-7	TRBV6-1	CASSDPAGPTYEQYF	TGTGCCAGCAGTGACCCAGCCGGGCCCACCTACGAGCAGTACTTC
TRBD1	-	TRBJ2-7	TRBV6-1	CASNEGQGAAYEQYF	TGTGCCAGCAACGAAGGACAGGGGGCGGCCTACGAGCAGTACTTC
TRBD2	few	TRBJ2-3	TRBV12-3/TRBV12-4	CASSQSGGADTQYF	TGTGCCAGCAGCCAAAGCGGGGGGGCGGATACGCAGTATTTT
-	many	TRBJ1-1	TRBV27	CASSEVPNTEAFF	TGTGCCAGCAGTGAAGTTCCGAACACTGAAGCTTTCTTT
-	few	TRBJ2-1	TRBV6-5	CASSYAGQNYNEQFF	TGTGCCAGCAGTTACGCGGGACAGAACTACAATGAGCAGTTCTTC
-	few	TRBJ1-1	TRBV7-9	CASSQGLAEAFF	TGTGCCAGCAGCCAGGGACTCGCTGAAGCTTTCTTT
TRBD2	-	TRBJ2-7	TRBV6-5	CASSTSGRDEQYF	TGTGCCAGCAGTACTAGCGGGAGGGATGAGCAGTACTTC
-	medium-sized	TRBJ1-6	TRBV6-5	CASSYSGFNSPLHF	TGTGCCAGCAGTTACTCAGGCTTCAATTCACCCCTCCACTTT
TRBD1	many	TRBJ2-2	TRBV27	CATSGTGYTGELFF	TGTGCCACCTCCGGGACAGGGTACACCGGGGAGCTGTTTTTT
-	-	TRBJ1-1	TRBV20-1	CSVRRAASTEAFF	TGCAGTGTTCGGAGGGCGGCAAGCACTGAAGCTTTCTTT
TRBD2	few	TRBJ2-3	TRBV12-3/TRBV12-4	CASTELAAGVDTQYF	TGTGCCAGCACCGAACTAGCGGCGGGCGTCGATACGCAGTATTTT
-	many	TRBJ1-6	TRBV20-1	CSASQQESSPLHF	TGCAGTGCTTCCCAACAGGAATCCTCACCCCTCCACTTT
TRBD1	many	TRBJ1-1	TRBV28	CASRERTGDSTEAFF	TGTGCCAGCAGAGAAAGGACAGGGGATAGCACTGAAGCTTTCTTT
-	many	TRBJ1-2	TRBV2	CASTTLPGNGYTF	TGTGCCAGCACCACCCTCCCGGGAAATGGCTACACCTTC
-	many	TRBJ2-2	TRBV3-1	CASSQPQVVGELFF	TGTGCCAGCAGCCAACCCCAGGTAGTCGGGGAGCTGTTTTTT
TRBD1	many	TRBJ2-7	TRBV6-6	CASSRPLLGTGGTSYEQYF	TGTGCCAGCAGTCGCCCCCTCTTGGGGACAGGGGGTACCTCCTACGAGCAGTACTTC
-	few	TRBJ2-3	TRBV6-2/TRBV6-3	CASRYSFGGTDTQYF	TGTGCCAGCAGATACTCCTTCGGGGGCACAGATACGCAGTATTTT
TRBD2	-	TRBJ2-7	TRBV30	CAWSLSGRAYEQYF	TGTGCCTGGAGTCTTAGCGGGAGGGCGTACGAGCAGTACTTC
-	once	TRBJ2-7	TRBV7-8	CASSPSLAYEQYF	TGTGCCAGCAGCCCCTCCCTCGCCTACGAGCAGTACTTC
-	medium-sized	TRBJ2-1	TRBV3-1	CASSQAGSVEQFF	TGTGCCAGCAGCCAAGCGGGCTCGGTTGAGCAGTTCTTC
-	many	TRBJ2-3	TRBV7-9	CASSPPALTDTQYF	TGTGCCAGCAGCCCCCCCGCGCTCACAGATACGCAGTATTTT
TRBD1	-	TRBJ1-6	TRBV6-5	CASSYLDRGFSPLHF	TGTGCCAGCAGTTACCTAGACAGGGGATTCTCACCCCTCCACTTT
TRBD2	many	TRBJ2-7	TRBV29-1	CSVSGGGLYEQYF	TGCAGCGTTTCGGGCGGGGGGCTTTACGAGCAGTACTTC
TRBD1	-	TRBJ2-2	TRBV5-1	CASSWGQGYTGELFF	TGCGCCAGCAGCTGGGGACAGGGCTACACCGGGGAGCTGTTTTTT
-	few	TRBJ2-7	TRBV11-3	CASSLRVMYSSYEQYF	TGTGCCAGCAGCTTACGAGTTATGTACTCCTCCTACGAGCAGTACTTC
TRBD1	-	TRBJ2-7	TRBV5-1	CASSFDRGYEQYF	TGCGCCAGCAGTTTCGACAGGGGGTACGAGCAGTACTTC
-	few	TRBJ1-3	TRBV6-1	CASRVGTLENTIYF	TGTGCCAGCAGAGTAGGGACGCTCGAAAACACCATATATTTT
-	medium-sized	TRBJ1-6	TRBV12-3/TRBV12-4	CASSFERYTLHF	TGTGCCAGCAGTTTTGAGCGATACACCCTCCACTTT
-	many	TRBJ1-6	TRBV6-5	CASSYVADLLALPSPLHF	TGTGCCAGCAGTTACGTGGCAGACCTCCTTGCCTTACCTTCACCCCTCCACTTT
-	-	TRBJ2-2	TRBV7-8	CASSLMWTVINTGELFF	TGTGCCAGCAGCTTAATGTGGACAGTAATTAACACCGGGGAGCTGTTTTTT
-	many	TRBJ1-1	TRBV28	CASSRQVWGQAFF	TGTGCCAGCAGTCGACAGGTGTGGGGACAAGCTTTCTTT
TRBD2	many	TRBJ2-2	TRBV9	CASSVGDSGKGTGELFF	TGTGCCAGCAGCGTAGGGGATAGCGGGAAGGGCACCGGGGAGCTGTTTTTT
TRBD1	medium-sized	TRBJ1-4	TRBV4-1	CASSQLTGPLNEKLFF	TGCGCCAGCAGCCAATTGACAGGGCCACTAAATGAAAAACTGTTTTTT
TRBD1	medium-sized	TRBJ1-4	TRBV4-1	CASSSRTGEASTNEKLFF	TGCGCCAGCAGCTCTCGGACAGGGGAAGCATCAACTAATGAAAAACTGTTTTTT
TRBD1	many	TRBJ1-5	TRBV10-1	CASSGTAPNQPQHF	TGCGCCAGCTCCGGGACAGCCCCCAATCAGCCCCAGCATTTT
TRBD1	many	TRBJ2-5	TRBV30	CAWKSRDRESGTQYF	TGTGCCTGGAAAAGCCGGGACAGGGAATCTGGGACCCAGTACTTC
TRBD2	many	TRBJ2-1	TRBV12-3/TRBV12-4	CASSLLPQSSGKDEQFF	TGTGCCAGCAGTTTACTCCCCCAGTCCAGCGGGAAGGATGAGCAGTTCTTC
-	-	TRBJ2-3	TRBV6-1	CASKSGAGTDTQYF	TGTGCCAGCAAGTCCGGAGCGGGCACAGATACGCAGTATTTT
TRBD1	-	TRBJ1-2	TRBV20-1	CSATRGRGYGYTF	TGCAGTGCTACCAGGGGGCGCGGCTATGGCTACACCTTC